This T cell receptor beta chain comes out of a study of cytotoxic CD8 clonotypes in ibrutinib-treated CLL (dated by TCRdb to the early 2020s). With respect to the entire study: The cohort was composed of more than ten relapsed/refractory and approximately 16 treatment-naive patients; IGHV unmutated status was identified in under 18 patients. Cryopreserved peripheral blood mononuclear cells were obtained before treatment, at response, and at either sustained remission or disease progression. Every sample from remission and from progressive disease was obtained while the patients were still on ibrutinib. On average, each sample yielded around 270,000 productive templates and tens of thousands of productive rearrangements. Samples at response were collected after a median of roughly 13 months of treatment, with a range of about 6 to 40 months. Responses were partial in 25 or so patients and complete in 2; after median around 66 months follow-up, about 14 stayed in remission and approximately twelve progressed. Longitudinal samples were available for about 30% of the 86 trial participants.

Spanning cysteine to phenylalanine, the CDR3 consists of 14 amino acids. Only CDR3 DNA is held: 42 bases, read in frame from base 1. CDR1 SQVTM and CDR2 ANQGSEA are derived from the germline V gene. V is pruned by 6 bases and J by 6 bases, leaving 9 bases of the junction without a gene match. Turning to this clone: Its binding antigen is unknown. Per-nucleotide qualities are absent, and no much larger clonotype sits a single base away.

Reading the label with the study, this specimen's time point is: approximately 25 months on ibrutinib. For TCR beta library preparation, about 2 micrograms of genomic DNA were isolated from cryopreserved PBMCs. Longitudinal blood samples from CLL patients on ibrutinib monotherapy were analyzed using high-throughput TCR beta sequencing. The patients were enrolled in a single-center, open-label phase 2 trial of ibrutinib monotherapy. On a MiSeq, deep resolution sequencing aimed for a depth between 1 in 1 million and 1 in 200,000 T cells, with each clonotype covered 10x on average. The immunoSEQ hsTCRB Kit was used to generate TCR beta libraries. The authors' pipeline ran thus. The data were analyzed with ImmunoSEQ Analyzer and ImmunoSEQ Data Assistant, and V, D and J gene assignments followed IMGT definitions. Clonality was computed as one minus normalized Shannon entropy of productive rearrangement frequencies, ranging from 0 to 1. Only overrepresented clonotypes making up at least 0.05% of each patient's repertoire were included in the public clonotype analysis. Roughly 12 age-matched healthy donor repertoires from immuneACCESS were used as controls for clonality. The immuneACCESS repertoire file appears here via TCRdb, limited to in-frame rearrangements. These files lack a portion of the clones; in checked studies, under half of the deficit traces to unresolved V genes, and the cause of the others is not known. D and trimming were read from the DNA, whereas the V and J calls and clone size are those reported in that table. The sample data list 90,000 to 95,000 clones, and 70% to 80% of these were observed just once. The ten largest clones add up to around 23% of the sample.

What the authors observed across the whole study: Public clonotypes were rare and either contracted or stayed stable during treatment, and the rise in clonality at ibrutinib response reflected the expansion of private clonotypes. Lymph node repertoires were not examined, and the timing of sampling was not matched between patients in sustained remission and those whose disease progressed. At baseline, clonality was higher than in age-matched healthy donors and showed a strong correlation with circulating CD8+ T-cell counts. An increase in clonality was observed at ibrutinib response, with clonality remaining stable during sustained remission and falling back toward baseline at progression.

The material sequenced was PBMCs, taken after 24 months of ibrutinib treatment. The source of this sequence is a human donor with chronic lymphocytic leukemia. The sequence links TRBV29-1 to TRBJ2-1, and 9 junction bases match TRBD2. Read as DNA, the sequence is TGCAGCGTGAAGGGTAGCGGGAGAAGCAATGAGCAGTTCTTC. This gives the protein CSVKGSGRSNEQFF.